The T cell receptor beta chain under discussion was sequenced for a study of vaccination effects on CD4 cells after COVID-19 (dated by TCRdb to the early 2020s). Broadly, across the study: To identify antigen-specific CD4+ T cell clonotypes by their expansion, the ViraFEST assay first stimulated PBMC with viral peptide pools and then applied TCR sequencing. Post-vaccine samples across the study were collected a median of 72 days after the second dose, with a range of 14 to 241. Two million PBMC per well were cultured in IMDM with about 4.5% human AB serum, 8 to 10 IU/ml IL-2 and gentamicin, plus 10 ug/ml peptides. The study compared SARS-CoV-2 spike-specific CD4+ TCR repertoires before and after mRNA vaccination in COVID-19 convalescent patients and infection-naive vaccine recipients. Altogether, 10 COVID-19 convalescent patients and several SARS-CoV-2-naive healthy vaccine recipients made up the full study. Cultures from other donors in the study were sequenced with the Oncomine TCR Beta short-read assay on an Illumina iSeq 100. Summary of the overall study and its limitations: Clones induced by infection and clones induced by vaccination both contracted markedly at late timepoints after vaccination, which fits with T cell responses waning over time. In healthy vaccine recipients, vaccine-induced clones were almost all SARS-CoV-2 mono-reactive, with only 1 of 255 cross-reactive with common cold coronaviruses. Limitations of the study were the small number of convalescent patients and the absence of early post-infection timepoints.

Spanning cysteine to phenylalanine, the CDR3 consists of 15 amino acids. The only DNA kept is the CDR3, 45 bases in frame from the first base. CDR1 and CDR2 were assigned from the germline V gene (reference sequence) as MNHEY and SMNVEV. Trimming accounts for 5 bases at V and 5 bases at J, while the number of junction bases matched to no gene is 11. The library was made by the immunoSEQ multiplex PCR assay. DNA from the cultured and isolated CD4+ T cells underwent TCR beta CDR3 sequencing. As for the original processing: Non-productive TCR sequences were removed, reads were trimmed to the CDR3 region, and CDR3s of at least 7 amino acids were retained. Antigen-specific clonotypes were identified with the MANAFEST web app by comparing expansion in peptide wells against reference cultures. To count as positive, a clone had to show expansion at FDR<0.05 compared with the reference and with all other wells, an odds ratio above 5, and a frequency above 0.1% in two replicate wells. Clonotypes significantly expanded in SARS-CoV-2 spike wells and in at least one common cold coronavirus spike condition were defined as cross-reactive. Using the stringdist R package, CDR3 similarity was measured by Levenshtein distance, and unrooted trees were constructed with ape in R 3.6.1. TCRdb's version of the immuneACCESS table is confined to in-frame rearrangements and falls short of the full clone set. An unresolved V gene accounts for under half of the shortfall where checked; the remainder is of unknown origin. V, J and clone size derive from that table, while D and trimming were established from the DNA sequence. This sample holds approximately 57,000 clones; approximately 72% were observed only once. About 4.4% of the sample is held by the ten biggest clonotypes.

Worth noting for this clone: Its antigen specificity is not known. Within one base of it there is no much larger clone, and no base qualities were kept.

After less than eleven days of culture, CD4+ T cells were isolated with the EasySep CD4+ T cell isolation kit. Participants received two doses of either the BNT162b2 or the mRNA-1273 mRNA SARS-CoV-2 vaccine. Negative nucleocapsid antibody results before and after vaccination confirmed that the healthy vaccine recipients had no prior SARS-CoV-2 infection. Half of the culture medium was replaced with fresh IL-2-containing medium on days 3 and 7. Unless noted otherwise, every peptide stimulation condition was grown in triplicate wells. PBMC were separated from whole blood using Ficoll-Paque Plus gradient centrifugation and were then either cryopreserved at -140C or used fresh. Genomic DNA was extracted from cultured CD4+ T cells with the QIAamp micro DNA kit.

The rearrangement combines TRBV27 with TRBJ2-7, and 8 junction bases match TRBD1. This receptor was obtained from a human donor who received a COVID-19 vaccine. The input for sequencing was CD4+ T cells from PBMCs cultured without peptide, taken after COVID-19 vaccination. The nucleotide sequence reads TGTGCCAGCAGTATCACCCGGACAGGGTCCCACGAGCAGTACTTC. This gives the protein CASSITRTGSHEQYF.